This T cell receptor (beta chain) emerged from a study of blood T cells in healthy people across ages (dated by TCRdb to between 2014 and 2017). Some background on the complete study: Template switching captured roughly one uniquely barcoded TCR beta cDNA molecule per two T cells in model experiments. Four age groups were formed from the donors: young (average around 15 years), middle-aged (more than 35), aged (around 62) and long-lived (more than 75). The study analyzed two additional independent replicas of 1 million unique cDNA reads from the same blood draw for two donors, one aged 18 to 29 and one aged 80 or older. Age-related changes in TCR beta repertoire diversity were measured in the study by deep sequencing normalized with unique cDNA molecular identifiers. To avoid experimental bias, donors of different ages were distributed randomly across sequencing lanes.

Donors were under 40 systemically healthy Caucasian individuals from Russia aged roughly 6 to 95 years. Around 10 milliliters of peripheral blood were drawn from each donor into EDTA-treated Vacutainer tubes. Ficoll-Paque density-gradient centrifugation was used to isolate PBMCs, with at least 7 million obtained per sample. Total RNA, at least 5 micrograms per sample, was extracted from PBMCs with Trizol reagent. For every donor, flow cytometry on a PBMC aliquot measured the percentage of naive CD45RAhigh/CD27high T cells. This clonotype was seen more than once but under ten times. Its binding antigen is unknown. No base quality values were provided; no much bigger clone lies one nucleotide off. The paper's findings and limits, for the study overall: Total diversity estimates from one million sequenced T cells were considered lower bounds and underestimates. Observed TCR beta diversity correlated strongly with the percentage of naive T cells measured by flow cytometry. As age increased, observed TCR beta diversity per million T cells dropped in a roughly linear way, and a significant reduction was already evident by age 40. The CMV infection status of donors was not known, potentially confounding age-related changes in expanded clonotypes. Since profiling was done on bulk unsorted PBMCs, naive and antigen-experienced compartments could not be conclusively compared. The long-lived group showed more naive CD4+ T cells, fewer expanded clones and increased TCR diversity than the aged group, suggesting age selection.

To prepare the library, 5' RACE was applied. Sequencer: Illumina HiSeq 2500. A second PCR of about 6 to 11 cycles was performed with a sample-barcoded 5' primer and a J-beta primer mix. A template-switch 5' adaptor carrying 12 random nucleotides introduced a unique molecular identifier onto each TCR beta cDNA molecule. At least 2.5 million CDR3-containing paired-end reads were obtained from each sample. The Mint cDNA synthesis kit, primed by a TRBC-specific oligonucleotide, was used to synthesize first-strand cDNA from all RNA. All cDNA was treated with uracil-DNA glycosylase and then went through a first 18-cycle PCR with the universal primers M1SS and BC2_uni_R. As for the original processing: For normalization, 1 million high-quality reads, each with a distinct molecular identifier, were randomly selected from each sample. Reads with shared molecular identifiers were discarded instead of being binned into consensus sequences. MiTCR, with a Q25 quality threshold and the strictest error-elimination algorithm, was used for CDR3 identification, clonotype clustering and error correction. A nonparametric unseen species model using Euler transformation provided a lower-bound estimate of total TCR beta diversity. The raw public reads went through TCRdb reprocessing: fastp at Q25, MiXCR clone calling, in-frame beta chains kept. Every CDR3 protein is listed once, alongside the most common genes and DNA of its rows. The V and J calls here are based on TCRdb, not the publication. For this sample the table gives 1.5 million to 2 million distinct CDR3 sequences, of which 25% to 30% were detected only once. The top ten clones comprise roughly 8% of the sample.

This receptor was obtained from a woman aged 25 to 45 in good health. The sample comprised blood.

The CDR3 protein: CASSQVAHSSYEQYF. The DNA is as follows: TGTGCCAGCAGCCAAGTCGCCCACAGCTCCTACGAGCAGTACTTC. The rearrangement joined TRBV3-1 to TRBJ2-7; there is no confident call for the D gene. V drops 1 base and J drops 0 bases, leaving 10 bases in between. The germline V gene (reference sequence) supplies CDR1 LGHDT and CDR2 YNNKEL. The CDR3 goes from the cysteine to the phenylalanine over 15 residues. Of the read, only the CDR3 DNA is kept; its 45 bases are in frame from base 1.